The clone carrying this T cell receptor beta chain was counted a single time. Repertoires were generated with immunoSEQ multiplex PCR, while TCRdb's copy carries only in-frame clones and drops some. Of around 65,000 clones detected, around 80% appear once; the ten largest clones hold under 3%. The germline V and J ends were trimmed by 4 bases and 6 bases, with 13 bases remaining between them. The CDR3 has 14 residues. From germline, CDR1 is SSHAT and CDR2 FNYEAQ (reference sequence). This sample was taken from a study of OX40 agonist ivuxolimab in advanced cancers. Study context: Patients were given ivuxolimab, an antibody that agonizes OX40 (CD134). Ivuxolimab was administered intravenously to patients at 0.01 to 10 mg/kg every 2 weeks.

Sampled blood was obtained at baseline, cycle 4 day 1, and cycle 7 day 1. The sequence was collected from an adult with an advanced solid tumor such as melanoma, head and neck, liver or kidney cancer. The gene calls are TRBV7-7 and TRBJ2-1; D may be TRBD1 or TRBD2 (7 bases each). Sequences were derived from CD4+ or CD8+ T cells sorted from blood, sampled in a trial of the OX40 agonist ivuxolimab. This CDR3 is CASSSGGQINEQFF. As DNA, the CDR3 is TGTGCCAGCAGCTCGGGGGGACAGATCAATGAGCAGTTCTTC.